These 14 T cell receptor beta chains were sequenced from one sample in a study of blood T cell repertoires in COVID-19. Only in-frame clones appear in the TCRdb table, and some are missing; sequencing was by immunoSEQ multiplex PCR. The sample consists of about 120,000 clones, around 88% of them appearing once. The sample was peripheral blood. The source is a woman aged 45 to 65 with active or convalescent COVID-19.

The chain carries TRBV6-5 and TRBJ2-3; 7 nucleotides agree with TRBD2. Germline assignment: CDR1 MNHEY and CDR2 SVGAGI. The V gene end was trimmed by 6 bases and the J gene end by 0 bases; junction bases not matched to a gene: 6. There are 15 residues in the CDR3. The CDR3 sequence: CASSQAGTSTDTQYF. In DNA form, the CDR3 reads TGTGCCAGCAGCCAAGCGGGGACTAGCACAGATACGCAGTATTTT.

J is TRBJ1-1 and V is TRBV28; D ambiguous. Trimming shortened V by 5 bases and J by 1 base, and 11 bases separated the two germline ends. Germline CDR1 is MDHEN and CDR2 is SYDVKM. This CDR3 is 14 amino acids long. CDR3 coding DNA: TGTGCCAGCAGTAACCCCCCAGGGAACACTGAAGCTTTCTTT. Protein sequence: CASSNPPGNTEAFF.

This clone came up once. The chain is built from TRBV19 and TRBJ2-7; D is undetermined. The germline V gene encodes CDR1 LNHDA and CDR2 SQIVND (reference sequence). The CDR3 is made up of 13 amino acids. V lost 3 bases and J lost 5, with 11 bases in between. The CDR3 bases are TGTGCCAGTAGTATCGGTAGAGCCCACGAGCAGTACTTC. Translation gives CASSIGRAHEQYF.

This chain uses TRBV6-5 with TRBJ1-1; D might be TRBD1 (5 bases). The ends were cut back, 6 bases at V and 4 bases at J, with 12 bases in the middle. This CDR3 region has 13 residues. Looked up from germline, CDR1 is MNHEY and CDR2 is SVGAGI. The CDR3 DNA sequence: TGTGCCAGCAGAATCGGGGGTGGCACTGAAGCTTTCTTT. It is translated as CASRIGGGTEAFF.

The V call is TRBV9, the J call TRBJ2-1; D remains unclear. CDR1 is SGDLS, CDR2 YYNGEE, per germline. The CDR3 contains 12 residues. V was pared by 0 bases and J by 7 bases, with 5 bases between. The CDR3 loop reads CASSVGPNEQFF. DNA for the CDR3: TGTGCCAGCAGCGTAGGGCCAAATGAGCAGTTCTTC.

This chain links TRBV4-2 with TRBJ1-6; unclear D gene. The CDR3 sequence is 13 residues long. V lost 1 base and J lost 9, with 7 bases in between. Germline lookup yields CDR1 LGHNA and CDR2 YNFKEQ. The CDR3 bases are TGTGCCAGCAGCCAAGTAGTACTTTCACCCCTCCACTTT. Its protein product is CASSQVVLSPLHF.

The chain couples TRBV5-4 to TRBJ2-7; 10 bases agree with TRBD2. Trimming at V came to 4 bases and at J to 6 bases, leaving 16 bases not matched to a gene. Germline V gives CDR1 SGHNT, CDR2 YYREEE (reference sequence). This CDR3 has 17 residues. The DNA for the CDR3 is TGTGCCAGCAGCGCCGGGACTAGCGTTGACCGACCCTGCGAGCAGTACTTC. It is translated as CASSAGTSVDRPCEQYF.

The V gene is TRBV5-1, the J gene TRBJ1-6; 7 bases map to TRBD1. V was pared by 5 bases and J by 3 bases, with 5 bases of the junction left unmatched. Germline V gene lookup returns CDR1 SGHRS and CDR2 YFSETQ. The CDR3 is 15 residues long. The CDR3 reads CASSLRGDYNSPLHF. The CDR3 DNA reads TGCGCCAGCAGTCTCAGGGGGGACTATAATTCACCCCTCCACTTT.

The chain carries TRBV27 and TRBJ1-2; D is ambiguous. The CDR3 consists of 14 residues. Per the germline V gene, CDR1 is MNHEY and CDR2 is SMNVEV (reference sequence). V was clipped by 3 bases and J by 6 bases, with 14 bases between them. The DNA of the CDR3 is TGTGCCAGCAGTTTCCGCAGGAGGGAGGATGGCTACACCTTC. This translates into CASSFRRREDGYTF.

The rearrangement links TRBV5-1 to TRBJ2-5, with D maybe TRBD2 (6 bases). Trimming left V 2 bases short and J 5 bases short, with 10 bases between. The CDR3 has 13 residues. Germline loops: CDR1 SGHRS, CDR2 YFSETQ. In DNA form, the CDR3 reads TGCGCCAGCAGCTTCTATAGCGGCGAGACCCAGTACTTC. This sequence encodes CASSFYSGETQYF.

The V gene is TRBV29-1, the J gene TRBJ1-3; D perhaps matches TRBD1 (6 bases). Germline V gene data show CDR1 as SQVTM and CDR2 as ANQGSEA. V lost 5 bases to trimming and J lost 0 bases, with 11 bases between them. The CDR3 sequence is 14 residues long. The DNA of the CDR3 is TGCAGCGTTAATCGACAGGACTCTGGAAACACCATATATTTT. Translated, it gives CSVNRQDSGNTIYF.

The chain employs TRBV7-2 and TRBJ2-7, with D maybe TRBD1 (5 bases). The ends were cut back, 4 bases at V and 0 bases at J, with 16 bases in the middle. The CDR3 sequence is 16 residues long. Germline CDR1 reads SGHTA; CDR2 reads FQGNSA. Here the CDR3 reads CASSWGSGISSYEQYF. Written as DNA, the CDR3 is TGTGCCAGCAGCTGGGGCTCAGGGATATCCTCCTACGAGCAGTACTTC.

The CDR3: CASSFGQQETQYF. Here the CDR3 DNA reads TGTGCCAGCAGCTTCGGACAGCAAGAGACCCAGTACTTC. This chain links TRBV7-2 with TRBJ2-5; a weak D match, TRBD1 (6 bases). V lost 3 bases to trimming and J lost 2 bases, with 7 bases between them. Germline V gene sequence: CDR1 SGHTA, CDR2 FQGNSA. This CDR3 spans 13 amino acids.

The rearrangement uses TRBV6-5 and TRBJ2-7, with a tentative D call TRBD2 (6 bases). CDR1 is MNHEY, CDR2 SVGAGI, per germline. The CDR3 consists of 14 residues. Between the trimmed V and J ends, which lost 5 bases and 6 bases, there was a span of 17 bases. The chain's CDR3 is CASSPRITGGEQYF. The CDR3, as DNA: TGTGCCAGCAGTCCCCGAATCACCGGGGGCGAGCAGTACTTC.